The 21 T cell receptor beta chains in this list originate from one sample, sequenced in a study of T cell clonality in common variable immunodeficiency. Generated by immunoSEQ multiplex PCR, the TCRdb table keeps only in-frame clones and is missing some. The sample yields tens of thousands of clones, without any singletons. Input material: peripheral blood mononuclear cells. Receptors were obtained from a person aged 18-69 years in good health.

In its sample, this clone was seen many times. The read terminates 3 residues before the CDR3 end, so the remaining end is supplied by the germline J gene. J is TRBJ1-1 and V is TRBV4-1; no definite D call. Trimming left V 0 bases short and J 5 bases short, with 16 bases between. Germline V gene data show CDR1 as MGHRA and CDR2 as YSYEKL. The CDR3 has 16 residues. The DNA read from the CDR3 is TGCGCCAGCAGCCAAGAGGAGGCGGGTGTACAGACTGAA. Its protein is CASSQEEAGVQTE. The whole CDR3 protein reads CASSQEEAGVQTEAFF.

This clone was counted many times. Read data end 3 residues before the CDR3 end; the end is taken from the germline J gene. The J gene is TRBJ2-7, the V gene TRBV10-3; tentatively, D is TRBD1 (5 bases). Trimming took 8 bases from V and 3 from J, leaving 17 bases between them. This CDR3 contains 14 residues. Germline-derived CDR1 and CDR2 are ENHRY and SYGVKD. The CDR3 protein is CAIHDWGQGYEQYF. The covered CDR3 bases are TGTGCCATCCACGATTGGGGTCAGGGCTACGAG.

This clone was seen repeatedly, ten times or more. The read falls 3 residues short of the CDR3 end, and the missing part is taken from the germline J gene. V gene TRBV13 combines with J gene TRBJ1-2; maybe TRBD1 (6 bases). The germline gives CDR1 PRHDT, CDR2 FYEKMQ (reference sequence). The ends were cut back, 4 bases at V and 7 bases at J, with 22 bases in the middle. The CDR3 covers 16 residues. The chain's CDR3 is CASSSGGGASQGGYTF. The part of the CDR3 DNA that was read is TGTGCCAGCAGCTCGGGGGGGGGCGCCAGCCAGGGTGGC.

This clone occurred many times. With the read ending 3 residues before the CDR3 end, the germline J gene is used to fill in that end. The sample contains more than one DNA sequence encoding this CDR3. The chain has TRBV5-4 and TRBJ1-1; 8 bases agree with TRBD1. V shed 4 bases and J 1 base; nucleotides not matched to a gene: 3. Germline assignment: CDR1 SGHNT and CDR2 YYREEE (reference sequence). The CDR3 has 14 amino acids. The CDR3 region is CASSLTGENTEAFF. The sequenced part of the CDR3 DNA is TGTGCCAGCAGCCTGACAGGGGAGAACACTGAA.

This clone was observed at least ten times. The read ends 3 residues early relative to the CDR3; the germline J gene fills the gap. The rearrangement uses TRBV20-1 and TRBJ2-7, with 8 bases that match TRBD2. In germline, CDR1 is DFQATT, CDR2 SNEGSKA (reference sequence). The CDR3 is 13 amino acids. J gave up 2 bases and V 3 bases, and 3 bases lay outside the gene matches. The DNA read from the CDR3 is TGCAGTGCTAGTCCAGCGGGAGCCTACGAG. This translates into CSASPAGAYE. The CDR3 in its entirety is CSASPAGAYEQYF.

This clone has a count of ten or more. Sequencing ends 3 residues short of the CDR3 end; the germline J gene provides the rest. V usage is TRBV30 and J usage is TRBJ2-1; 12 bases agree with TRBD2. V lost 5 bases and J lost 2; bases outside the gene matches: 4. CDR1 is GTSNPN and CDR2 is SVGIG in the germline V gene (reference sequence). This CDR3 has 15 residues. The chain's CDR3 is CAWARLAGAYNEQFF. The covered CDR3 bases are TGTGCCTGGGCCCGACTAGCGGGGGCCTACAATGAG.

This clone was counted at least ten times. Sequencing ends 3 residues short of the CDR3 end; the germline J gene provides the rest. The chain links TRBV28 to TRBJ1-5; 7 bases align to TRBD1. V trimming: 4 bases; J trimming: 7 bases; junction bases outside the gene matches: 10. Germline CDR1 MDHEN, CDR2 SYDVKM. The CDR3 is 15 residues long. The sequenced CDR3 bases are TGTGCCAGCAGTTCCACAGGGGTGGGGCGGCAGCCC. Translation: CASSSTGVGRQP. The full CDR3 is CASSSTGVGRQPQHF.

This clone was recorded at least ten times. The CDR3 extends 3 residues past the end of the read, so its final part is completed from the germline J gene. The rearrangement joins TRBV13 to TRBJ1-2, with D perhaps matching TRBD1 (5 bases). The CDR3 length is 15 residues. Germline V gives CDR1 PRHDT, CDR2 FYEKMQ (reference sequence). V was cut by 4 bases and J by 4 bases, with 16 bases left in between. The DNA read from the CDR3 is TGTGCCAGCAGCTCGTCAGGGTTTGAGGTCTATGGC. It specifies CASSSSGFEVYG. The whole CDR3 sequence reads CASSSSGFEVYGYTF.

This clone was seen many times. The read is 3 residues too short to cover the CDR3 end, so that end is filled in from the germline J gene. The chain carries TRBV7-9 and TRBJ1-1; no clear D gene. The CDR3 loop spans 12 amino acids. The germline CDR1 and CDR2 sequences are SEHNR and FQNEAQ (reference sequence). V lost 5 bases to trimming and J lost 2 bases, with 6 bases between them. The CDR3 spells CASSLTNTEAFF. The DNA read from the CDR3 is TGTGCCAGCAGCCTAACTAACACTGAA.

By frequency in the sample, this clone is medium-sized. The read comes to an end 3 residues before the CDR3 does, leaving the germline J gene to fill in the end. The gene calls are TRBV5-1 and TRBJ1-1; a weak D match, TRBD1 (6 bases). Trimming stripped 0 bases from V and 1 base from J, with 10 bases between. CDR3 size: 15 residues. CDR1 SGHRS and CDR2 YFSETQ come from the germline V gene. The covered CDR3 bases are TGCGCCAGCAGCTTGGGCGCACAGGGGAACACTGAA. Translated, it gives CASSLGAQGNTE. The whole CDR3 protein is CASSLGAQGNTEAFF.

Ten or more counts support this clone. The read stops 3 residues short of the end of the CDR3; the missing end is completed from the germline J gene. V usage is TRBV28 and J usage is TRBJ2-7; D uncertain. The CDR3 contains 13 residues. The germline V gene encodes CDR1 MDHEN and CDR2 SYDVKM. The V end was cut by 2 bases, the J end by 0 bases, with 5 bases between. The covered CDR3 bases are TGTGCCAGCAGTTTACACAACTCCTACGAG. This sequence encodes CASSLHNSYE. The whole CDR3 reads CASSLHNSYEQYF. Drawing the rest from reference TRBV28 and TRBJ2-7, the complete variable domain is DVKVTQSSRYLVKRTGEKVFLECVQDMDHENMFWYRQDPGLGLRLIYFSYDVKMKEKGDIPEGYSVSREKKERFSLILESASTNQTSMYLCASSLHNSYEQYFGPGTRLTVT.

This clone was found many times. The CDR3 is cut off 3 residues early in the read; its end comes from the germline J gene. V gene TRBV4-2 combines with J gene TRBJ1-5, with TRBD1 identical over 8 bases. The V segment lost 0 bases and the J segment 5 bases; nucleotides outside the gene matches: 6. Germline CDR1 and CDR2: LGHNA and YNFKEQ. The length of the CDR3 is 16 residues. Incomplete CDR3 DNA: TGTGCCAGCAGCCAAGACCTACAGGGGGGGCATCAGCCC. It encodes CASSQDLQGGHQP. The whole CDR3 protein is CASSQDLQGGHQPQHF.

There are many counts of this clone. The read finishes 3 residues shy of the CDR3 end, and the germline J gene is used to complete it. The chain combines TRBV30 with TRBJ2-1; 12 bases are shared with TRBD1. Germline V gene sequence: CDR1 GTSNPN, CDR2 SVGIG (reference sequence). V shed 8 bases and J 0 bases; nucleotides not matched to a gene: 11. The CDR3 sequence is 17 residues long. The DNA read from the CDR3 is TGTGCCGTAGGGACAGGGGGCTCCTTAAGCTCCTACAATGAG. It translates to CAVGTGGSLSSYNE. The entire CDR3 protein is CAVGTGGSLSSYNEQFF.

The sample holds many counts of this clone. The observed sequence ends 3 residues before the CDR3 terminus, with the missing tail filled in from the germline J gene. The V and J genes are TRBV4-1 and TRBJ2-1; the D gene is possibly TRBD2 (5 bases). V was cut by 3 bases and J by 8 bases, with 14 bases left in between. The CDR3 length is 14 residues. The V gene's germline CDR1 is MGHRA and CDR2 YSYEKL. CDR3: CASSQRLARYEQFF. Incomplete CDR3 DNA: TGCGCCAGCAGCCAGAGGCTAGCTCGGTATGAG.

This clone occurred a few times. The read ends 3 residues shy of where the CDR3 ends; the end is completed using the germline J gene. V is TRBV13 and J is TRBJ2-3; D is unresolved. CDR3 length: 13 residues. Germline-derived CDR1 and CDR2 are PRHDT and FYEKMQ (reference sequence). The germline V and J ends were trimmed by 8 bases and 4 bases, with 13 bases remaining between them. CDR3 sequence reads: CASRSRHPDTQYF. The covered CDR3 bases are TGTGCCAGCCGGTCCCGCCACCCAGATACG.

At least ten counts were recorded for this clone. The read falls 3 residues short of the CDR3 end, and the missing part is taken from the germline J gene. The J gene is TRBJ1-2, the V gene TRBV5-1; 7 positions agree with TRBD1. The CDR3 is made up of 14 amino acids. The germline V gene has CDR1 SGHRS and CDR2 YFSETQ. The part of the CDR3 DNA that was read is TGCGCCAGCAGCTTTGGGACAGCGAGTCTCGGC. This sequence encodes CASSFGTASLG. The CDR3, in full, reads CASSFGTASLGYTF. Full variable domain (missing parts from reference TRBV5-1 and TRBJ1-2): KAGVTQTPRYLIKTRGQQVTLSCSPISGHRSVSWYQQTPGQGLQFLFEYFSETQRNKGNFPGRFSGRQFSNSRSEMNVSTLELGDSALYLCASSFGTASLGYTFGSGTRLTVV.

This clone was detected ten times or more. The CDR3 end lies 3 residues beyond the end of the read and is filled in from the germline J gene. The rearrangement links TRBV5-1 to TRBJ2-5; 7 nucleotides agree with TRBD2. The CDR3 is 13 amino acids. The germline gives CDR1 SGHRS, CDR2 YFSETQ. The V segment lost 4 bases and the J segment 7 bases; nucleotides outside the gene matches: 7. The CDR3 reads CASSPSGPGTQYF. CDR3 bases read: TGCGCCAGCAGCCCTAGCGGTCCCGGGACC.

This clone was detected ten times or more. The CDR3 is cut off 3 residues early in the read; its end comes from the germline J gene. The V gene is TRBV5-5, the J gene TRBJ2-5; no reliable D call. The CDR3 is made up of 11 amino acids. V was clipped by 1 base and J by 5 bases, with 3 bases between them. In germline, CDR1 is SGHKS, CDR2 YYEKEE (reference sequence). The DNA read from the CDR3 is TGTGCCAGCAGCTTGCGGGAGACC. Translating it yields CASSLRET. The full CDR3 protein is CASSLRETQYF.

Ten or more counts support this clone. The CDR3 end falls 3 residues outside the read, so it is completed with the germline J gene. The chain uses TRBV5-1 and TRBJ2-3; TRBD1 matches at 10 bases. V shed 1 base, J shed 3 bases, and the junction held 14 bases outside the gene matches. The CDR3 extends over 19 amino acids. The V gene's germline CDR1 is SGHRS and CDR2 YFSETQ. The sequenced CDR3 bases are TGCGCCAGCAGCTTGATAGTTGCGGGACAGGGGAGTGGGACAGATACG. It specifies CASSLIVAGQGSGTDT. The full CDR3 sequence reads CASSLIVAGQGSGTDTQYF.

This clone was counted ten times or more. The read comes to an end 3 residues before the CDR3 does, leaving the germline J gene to fill in the end. The chain links TRBV5-1 to TRBJ1-1, with D possibly matching TRBD1 (6 bases). The germline gives CDR1 SGHRS, CDR2 YFSETQ. V lost 4 bases, J lost 6 bases, and 13 bases lay in between. The CDR3 has 13 amino acids. The DNA read from the CDR3 is TGCGCCAGCAGCGGGACAAGTTCGGCTGAA. It yields the protein CASSGTSSAE. Given in full, the CDR3 is CASSGTSSAEAFF.

This clone was observed a handful of times. The CDR3 goes on 3 residues after the read ends, and that part is filled in from the germline J gene. The chain is built from TRBV18 and TRBJ1-1; D might be TRBD1 (5 bases). Germline loops: CDR1 KGHSH, CDR2 LQKENI. CDR3 length equals 14 residues. V was cut by 2 bases and J by 4 bases, with 11 bases left in between. CDR3 amino acids: CASSPSGAGTEAFF. CDR3 bases read: TGTGCCAGCTCACCAAGCGGGGCGGGCACTGAA.